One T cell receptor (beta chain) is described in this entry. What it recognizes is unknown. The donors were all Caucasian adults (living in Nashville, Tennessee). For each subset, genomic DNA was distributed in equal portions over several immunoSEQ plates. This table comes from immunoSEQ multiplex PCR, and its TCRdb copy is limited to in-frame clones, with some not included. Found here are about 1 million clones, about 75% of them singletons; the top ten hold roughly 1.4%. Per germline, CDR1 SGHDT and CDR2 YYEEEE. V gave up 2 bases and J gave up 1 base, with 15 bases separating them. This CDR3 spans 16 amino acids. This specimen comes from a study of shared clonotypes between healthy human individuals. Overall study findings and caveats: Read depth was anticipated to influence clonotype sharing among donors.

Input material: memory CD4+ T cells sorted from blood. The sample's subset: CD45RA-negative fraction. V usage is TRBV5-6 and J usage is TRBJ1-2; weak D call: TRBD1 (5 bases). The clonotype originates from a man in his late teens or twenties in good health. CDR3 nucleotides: TGTGCCAGCAGCTTATCTAGACAGATATTTAACTATGGCTACACCTTC. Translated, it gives CASSLSRQIFNYGYTF.